The clone carrying this T cell receptor beta chain was counted many times. The antigen is undetermined. This record comes from a study of molecular identifiers for immune sequencing clone quantification. Study context: Four of five splits of RNA from approximately 20,000 or 98,000 naive CD8 cells were sequenced in replicates. The study, taken as a whole, reports: Among effectors, clones above 20 RNA copies held over 98% of molecules; among naive cells, under 1%.

The authors sorted naive CD8 T cells as CD8+CD4-CCR7+CD45RA+. Libraries of bulk TCR were made by previously described methods (with listed TCR primers). Each CDR3 protein gets one entry after TCRdb re-called the PCR reads with MiXCR. The repertoire includes approximately 40,000 distinct CDR3 sequences, approximately 24% of them detected once, and approximately 0.89% sits in the top ten. The sample consisted of naive CD8+ T cells from blood, with Jurkat cell RNA spiked in. Regarding subset: FACS-sorted CD8+CD4-CCR7+CD45RA+ naive T cells. The receptor was isolated from a human donor in good health. Some libraries in this study had Jurkat cell RNA spiked in.

CDR3 DNA: TGCAGTGCTAGAGGGACAGGGGTCCCTGGAAACACCATATATTTT. Its protein is CSARGTGVPGNTIYF. The chain has TRBV20-1 and TRBJ1-3; 9 positions agree with TRBD1. Germline V gene data show CDR1 as DFQATT and CDR2 as SNEGSKA (reference sequence). The CDR3 contains 15 residues. The trim removed 1 base at V and 2 bases at J, leaving 3 bases unmatched.